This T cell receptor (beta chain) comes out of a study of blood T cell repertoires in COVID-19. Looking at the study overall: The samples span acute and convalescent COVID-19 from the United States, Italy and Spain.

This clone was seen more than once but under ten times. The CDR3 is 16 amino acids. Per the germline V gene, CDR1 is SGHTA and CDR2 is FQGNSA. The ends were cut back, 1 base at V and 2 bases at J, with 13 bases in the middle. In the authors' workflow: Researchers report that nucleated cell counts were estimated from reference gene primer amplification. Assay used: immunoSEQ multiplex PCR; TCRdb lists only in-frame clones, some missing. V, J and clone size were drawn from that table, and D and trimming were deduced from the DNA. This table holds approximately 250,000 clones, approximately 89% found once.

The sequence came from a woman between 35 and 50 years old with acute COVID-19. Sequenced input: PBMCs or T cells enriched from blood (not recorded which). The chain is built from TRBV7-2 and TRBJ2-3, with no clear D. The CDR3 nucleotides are TGTGCCAGCAGCTTAGGTTCCAGGCCAATCACAGATACGCAGTATTTT. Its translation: CASSLGSRPITDTQYF.